A single T cell receptor (beta chain) is shown here with its context. As yet, its antigen is unknown. This record belongs to a study of cytomegalovirus exposure and HLA in healthy donors. Study outcomes and limitations: In a later analysis, at a false discovery rate of 0.05, about 15,000 TCR beta sequences were associated with HLA alleles.

60 Vbeta and 13 Jbeta primers were used in PCR. Clones were read by immunoSEQ multiplex PCR, and TCRdb kept only the in-frame ones, dropping some. Among around 170,000 clones, around 80% were seen once, and the ten largest hold approximately 0.73%. This CDR3 region has 16 residues. Germline V CDR1 and CDR2: SGHRS, YFSETQ. The ends were cut back, 4 bases at V and 4 bases at J, with 20 bases in the middle. Sample: PBMCs. The TCR sequence derives from a woman in her thirties or forties in good health and CMV-seronegative. The V call is TRBV5-1, the J call TRBJ1-2, with D possibly matching TRBD1 (6 bases). CDR3 region: CASSPLRQVRGYGYTF. The CDR3 DNA is TGCGCCAGCAGCCCGCTTCGACAGGTCAGGGGCTATGGCTACACCTTC.